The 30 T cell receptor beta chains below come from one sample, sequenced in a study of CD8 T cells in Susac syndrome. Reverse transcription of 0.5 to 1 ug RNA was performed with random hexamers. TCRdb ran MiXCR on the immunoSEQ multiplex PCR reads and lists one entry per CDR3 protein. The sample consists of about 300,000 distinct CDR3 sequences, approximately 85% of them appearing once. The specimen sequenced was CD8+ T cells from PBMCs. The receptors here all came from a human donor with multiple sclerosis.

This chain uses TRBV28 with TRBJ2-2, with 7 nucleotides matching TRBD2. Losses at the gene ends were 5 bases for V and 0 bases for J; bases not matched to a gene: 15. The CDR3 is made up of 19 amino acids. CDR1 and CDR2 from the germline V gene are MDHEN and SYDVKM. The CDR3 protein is CASSSRSGKTIANTGELFF. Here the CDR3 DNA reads TGTGCCAGCAGTAGCCGAAGCGGGAAGACCATCGCGAACACCGGGGAGCTGTTTTTT. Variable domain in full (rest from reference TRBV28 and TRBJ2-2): DVKVTQSSRYLVKRTGEKVFLECVQDMDHENMFWYRQDPGLGLRLIYFSYDVKMKEKGDIPEGYSVSREKKERFSLILESASTNQTSMYLCASSSRSGKTIANTGELFFGEGSRLTVL.

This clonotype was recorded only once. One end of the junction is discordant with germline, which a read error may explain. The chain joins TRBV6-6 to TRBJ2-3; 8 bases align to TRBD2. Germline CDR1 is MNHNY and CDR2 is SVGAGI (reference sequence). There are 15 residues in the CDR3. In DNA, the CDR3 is TGTGCCAGCAGTGACTCGGCGGGGGGCGGGGATACGCAGTATTTT. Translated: CASSDSAGGGDTQYF.

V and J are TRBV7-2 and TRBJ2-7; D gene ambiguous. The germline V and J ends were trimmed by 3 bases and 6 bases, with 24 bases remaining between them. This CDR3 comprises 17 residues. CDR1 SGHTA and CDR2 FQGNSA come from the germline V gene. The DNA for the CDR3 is TGTGCCAGCAGCTTGCCCCTCGCAGAACCGGACCTGAGCGAGCAGTACTTC. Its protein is CASSLPLAEPDLSEQYF.

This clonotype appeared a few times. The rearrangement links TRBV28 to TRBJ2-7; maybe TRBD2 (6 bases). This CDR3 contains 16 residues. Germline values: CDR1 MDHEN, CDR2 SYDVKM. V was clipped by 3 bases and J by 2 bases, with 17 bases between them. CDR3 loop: CASSFRDWARPYEQYF. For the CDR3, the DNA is TGTGCCAGCAGTTTTAGGGACTGGGCTAGACCCTACGAGCAGTACTTC.

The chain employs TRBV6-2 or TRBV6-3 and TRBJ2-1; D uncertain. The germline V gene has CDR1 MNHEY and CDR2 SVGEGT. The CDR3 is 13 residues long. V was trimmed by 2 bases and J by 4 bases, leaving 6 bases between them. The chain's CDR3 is CASSYLKYNEQFF. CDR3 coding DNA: TGTGCCAGCAGTTACCTGAAGTACAATGAGCAGTTCTTC.

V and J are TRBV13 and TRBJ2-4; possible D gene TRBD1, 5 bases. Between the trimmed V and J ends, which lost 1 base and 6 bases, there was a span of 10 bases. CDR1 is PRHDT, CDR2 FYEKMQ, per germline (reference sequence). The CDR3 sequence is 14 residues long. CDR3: CASSLATRGNIQYF. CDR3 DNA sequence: TGTGCCAGCAGCTTAGCTACAAGGGGAAACATTCAGTACTTC. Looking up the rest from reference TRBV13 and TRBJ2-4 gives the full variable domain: AAGVIQSPRHLIKEKRETATLKCYPIPRHDTVYWYQQGPGQDPQFLISFYEKMQSDKGSIPDRFSAQQFSDYHSELNMSSLELGDSALYFCASSLATRGNIQYFGAGTRLSVL.

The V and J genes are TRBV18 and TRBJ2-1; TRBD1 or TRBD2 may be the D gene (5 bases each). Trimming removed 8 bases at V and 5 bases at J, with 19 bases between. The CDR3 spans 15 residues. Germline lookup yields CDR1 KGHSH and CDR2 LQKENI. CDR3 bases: TGTGCCAGCACAATCCCGGGGACGGAAAACAATGAGCAGTTCTTC. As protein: CASTIPGTENNEQFF.

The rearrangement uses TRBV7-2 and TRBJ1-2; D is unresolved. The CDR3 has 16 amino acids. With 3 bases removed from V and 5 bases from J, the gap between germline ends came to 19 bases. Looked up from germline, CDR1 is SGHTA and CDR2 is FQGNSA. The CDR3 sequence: CASSLDHLLRGYGYTF. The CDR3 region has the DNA TGTGCCAGCAGCTTGGACCATCTTCTACGCGGATATGGCTACACCTTC.

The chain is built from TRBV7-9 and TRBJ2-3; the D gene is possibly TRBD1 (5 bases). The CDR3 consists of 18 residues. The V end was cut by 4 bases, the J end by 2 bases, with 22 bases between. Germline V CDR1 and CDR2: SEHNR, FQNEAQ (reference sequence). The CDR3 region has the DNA TGTGCCAGCAGCTCCCGCGGCCCGCAGGGTTTCTTCACAGATACGCAGTATTTT. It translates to CASSSRGPQGFFTDTQYF.

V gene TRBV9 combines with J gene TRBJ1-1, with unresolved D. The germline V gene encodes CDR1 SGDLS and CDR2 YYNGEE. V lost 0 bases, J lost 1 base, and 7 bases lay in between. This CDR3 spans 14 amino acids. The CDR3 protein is CASSVVEGNTEAFF. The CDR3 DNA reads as TGTGCCAGCAGCGTAGTTGAGGGGAACACTGAAGCTTTCTTT.

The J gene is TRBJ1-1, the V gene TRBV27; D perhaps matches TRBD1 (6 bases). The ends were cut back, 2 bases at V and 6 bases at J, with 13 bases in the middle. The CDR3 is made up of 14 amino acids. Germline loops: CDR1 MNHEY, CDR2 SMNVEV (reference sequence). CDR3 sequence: CASSLILGAPEAFF. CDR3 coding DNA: TGTGCCAGCAGTTTAATTCTGGGGGCCCCTGAAGCTTTCTTT.

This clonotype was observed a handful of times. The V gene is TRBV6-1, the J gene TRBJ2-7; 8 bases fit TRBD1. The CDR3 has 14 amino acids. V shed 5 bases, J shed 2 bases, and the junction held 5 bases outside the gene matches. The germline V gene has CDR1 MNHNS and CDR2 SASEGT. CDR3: CASSWTGLAYEQYF. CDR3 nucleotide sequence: TGTGCCAGCAGTTGGACAGGGCTGGCCTACGAGCAGTACTTC.

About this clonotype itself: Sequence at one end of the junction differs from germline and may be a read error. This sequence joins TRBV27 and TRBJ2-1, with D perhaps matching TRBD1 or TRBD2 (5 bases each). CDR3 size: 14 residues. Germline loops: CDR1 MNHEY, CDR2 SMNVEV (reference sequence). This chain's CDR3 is CASSQNTGPGRRVF. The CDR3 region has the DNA TGTGCCAGCAGTCAAAATACGGGCCCGGGACGTAGGGTCTTC.

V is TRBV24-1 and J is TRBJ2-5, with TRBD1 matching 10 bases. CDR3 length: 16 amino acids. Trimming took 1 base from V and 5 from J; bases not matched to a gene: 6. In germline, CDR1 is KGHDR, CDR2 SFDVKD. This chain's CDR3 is CATSDLERGQGETQYF. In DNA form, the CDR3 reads TGTGCCACCAGTGATTTAGAGAGGGGACAGGGGGAGACCCAGTACTTC.

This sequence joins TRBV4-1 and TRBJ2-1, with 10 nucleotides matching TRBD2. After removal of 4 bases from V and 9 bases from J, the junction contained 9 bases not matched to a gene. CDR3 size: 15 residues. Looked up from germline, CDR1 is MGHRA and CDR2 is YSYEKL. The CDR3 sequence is CASSLLAGEVIEQFF. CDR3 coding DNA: TGCGCCAGCAGCCTGCTAGCGGGAGAGGTGATTGAGCAGTTCTTC.

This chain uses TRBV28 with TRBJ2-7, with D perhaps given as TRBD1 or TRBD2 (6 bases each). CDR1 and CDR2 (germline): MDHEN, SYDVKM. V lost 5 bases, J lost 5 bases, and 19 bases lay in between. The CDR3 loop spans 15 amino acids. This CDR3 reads CASSQARGLQHEQYF. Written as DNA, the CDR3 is TGTGCCAGCAGTCAGGCCAGGGGACTCCAGCACGAGCAGTACTTC.

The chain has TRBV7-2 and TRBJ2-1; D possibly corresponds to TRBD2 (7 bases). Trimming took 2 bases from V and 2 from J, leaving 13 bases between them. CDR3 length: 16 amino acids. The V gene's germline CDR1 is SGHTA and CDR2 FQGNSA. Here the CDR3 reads CASSLWEGEPYNEQFF. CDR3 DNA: TGTGCCAGCAGCTTATGGGAGGGGGAGCCCTACAATGAGCAGTTCTTC.

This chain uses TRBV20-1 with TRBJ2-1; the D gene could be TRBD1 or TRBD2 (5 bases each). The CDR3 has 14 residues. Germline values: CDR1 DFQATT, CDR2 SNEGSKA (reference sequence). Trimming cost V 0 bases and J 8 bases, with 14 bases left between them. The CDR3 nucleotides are TGCAGTGCTAGAGATCGGGGAGCAGGGCATGAGCAGTTCTTC. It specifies CSARDRGAGHEQFF.

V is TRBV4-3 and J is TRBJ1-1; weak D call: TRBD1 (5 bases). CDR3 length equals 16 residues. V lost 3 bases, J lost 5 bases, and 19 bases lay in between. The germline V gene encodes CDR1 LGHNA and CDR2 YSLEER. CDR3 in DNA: TGCGCCAGCAGCCAGGACACGGGGAGGATGAGGACTGAAGCTTTCTTT. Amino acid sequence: CASSQDTGRMRTEAFF.

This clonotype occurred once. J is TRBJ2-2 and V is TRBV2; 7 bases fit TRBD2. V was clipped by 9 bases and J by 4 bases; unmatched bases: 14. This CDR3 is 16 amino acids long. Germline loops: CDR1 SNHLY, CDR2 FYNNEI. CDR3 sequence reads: CARERTTSSGTGELFF. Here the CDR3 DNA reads TGTGCCAGGGAAAGAACGACTAGCAGTGGCACCGGGGAGCTGTTTTTT. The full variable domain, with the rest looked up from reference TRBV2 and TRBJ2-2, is EPEVTQTPSHQVTQMGQEVILRCVPISNHLYFYWYRQILGQKVEFLVSFYNNEISEKSEIFDDQFSVERPDGSNFTLKIRSTKLEDSAMYFCARERTTSSGTGELFFGEGSRLTVL.

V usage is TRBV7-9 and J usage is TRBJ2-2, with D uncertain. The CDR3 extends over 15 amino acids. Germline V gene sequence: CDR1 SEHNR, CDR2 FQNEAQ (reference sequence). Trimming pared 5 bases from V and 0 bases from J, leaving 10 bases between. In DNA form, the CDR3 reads TGTGCCAGCAGCCTCACGGTGGCGAACACCGGGGAGCTGTTTTTT. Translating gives CASSLTVANTGELFF.

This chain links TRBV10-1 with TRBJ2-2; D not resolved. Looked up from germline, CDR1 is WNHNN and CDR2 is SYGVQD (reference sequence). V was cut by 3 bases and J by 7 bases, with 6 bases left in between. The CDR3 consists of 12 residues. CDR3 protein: CASSDPHGELFF. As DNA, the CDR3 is TGCGCCAGCAGTGACCCACACGGGGAGCTGTTTTTT.

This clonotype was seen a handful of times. The CDR3 region has the DNA TGCGCCAGCAGCCTGGCAGCGGGAGGGCTGTACAATGAGCAGTTCTTC. Amino acids: CASSLAAGGLYNEQFF. V gene TRBV4-3 combines with J gene TRBJ2-1, with 10 bases that match TRBD2. Per the germline V gene, CDR1 is LGHNA and CDR2 is YSLEER. The CDR3 is 16 amino acids. J gave up 4 bases and V 4 bases, and 7 bases lay outside the gene matches.

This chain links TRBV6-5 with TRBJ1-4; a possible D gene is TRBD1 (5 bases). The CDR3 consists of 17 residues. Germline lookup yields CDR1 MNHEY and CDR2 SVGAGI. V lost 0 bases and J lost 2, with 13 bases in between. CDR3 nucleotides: TGTGCCAGCAGTTACTCGATACTCGGGACGACTAATGAAAAACTGTTTTTT. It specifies CASSYSILGTTNEKLFF.

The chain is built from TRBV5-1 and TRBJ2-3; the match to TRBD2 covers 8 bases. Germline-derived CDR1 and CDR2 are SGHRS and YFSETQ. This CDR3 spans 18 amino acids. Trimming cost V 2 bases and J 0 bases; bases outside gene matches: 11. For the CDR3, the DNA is TGCGCCAGCAGCTTCCACCTAGCGGGTTATACTAGCACAGATACGCAGTATTTT. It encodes CASSFHLAGYTSTDTQYF. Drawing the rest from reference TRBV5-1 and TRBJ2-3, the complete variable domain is KAGVTQTPRYLIKTRGQQVTLSCSPISGHRSVSWYQQTPGQGLQFLFEYFSETQRNKGNFPGRFSGRQFSNSRSEMNVSTLELGDSALYLCASSFHLAGYTSTDTQYFGPGTRLTVL.

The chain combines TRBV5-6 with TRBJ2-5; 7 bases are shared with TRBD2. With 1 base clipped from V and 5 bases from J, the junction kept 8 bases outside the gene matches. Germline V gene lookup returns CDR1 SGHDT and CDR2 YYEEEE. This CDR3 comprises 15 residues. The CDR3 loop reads CASSLTSALKETQYF. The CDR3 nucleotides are TGTGCCAGCAGCTTGACTAGCGCTCTGAAGGAGACCCAGTACTTC.

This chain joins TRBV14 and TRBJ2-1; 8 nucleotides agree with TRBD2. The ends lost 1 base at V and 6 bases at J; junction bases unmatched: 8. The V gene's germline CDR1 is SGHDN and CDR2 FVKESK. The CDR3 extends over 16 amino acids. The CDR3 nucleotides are TGTGCCAGCAGCCAAGGTATAGCGGGGTTATTCAATGAGCAGTTCTTC. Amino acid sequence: CASSQGIAGLFNEQFF.

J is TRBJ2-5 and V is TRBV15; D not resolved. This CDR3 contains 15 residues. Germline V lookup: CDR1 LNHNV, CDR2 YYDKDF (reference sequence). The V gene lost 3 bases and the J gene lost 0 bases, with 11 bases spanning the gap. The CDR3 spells CATSRSGDYQETQYF. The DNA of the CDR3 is TGTGCCACCAGCAGGTCGGGCGACTACCAAGAGACCCAGTACTTC.

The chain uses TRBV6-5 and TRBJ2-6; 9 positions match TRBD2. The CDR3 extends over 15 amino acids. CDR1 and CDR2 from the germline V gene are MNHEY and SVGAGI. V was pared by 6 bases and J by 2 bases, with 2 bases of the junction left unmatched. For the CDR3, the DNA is TGTGCCAGCAGCCAGCGGGAGGCTGGGGCCAACGTCCTGACTTTC. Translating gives CASSQREAGANVLTF.

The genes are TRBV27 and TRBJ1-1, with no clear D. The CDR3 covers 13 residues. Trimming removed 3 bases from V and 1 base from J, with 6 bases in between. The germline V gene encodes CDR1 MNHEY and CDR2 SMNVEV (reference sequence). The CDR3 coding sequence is TGTGCCAGCAGTTTGGGGAAGAACACTGAAGCTTTCTTT. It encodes CASSLGKNTEAFF.